One sample yielded the 27 T cell receptor beta chains listed below, sequenced in a study of blood T cell repertoires in COVID-19. Data came from immunoSEQ multiplex PCR; TCRdb stores just in-frame clones and leaves some out. The repertoire includes 300,000 or so clones, roughly 84% of them detected once, and 1% sits in the top ten. The sample consisted of peripheral blood. Receptors were obtained from a man aged 50 or older with active or convalescent COVID-19.

V usage is TRBV28 and J usage is TRBJ2-6; the D is unclear. Deletions cut 10 bases from V and 4 bases from J, with 14 bases between. The CDR3 length is 14 residues. Germline CDR1 and CDR2: MDHEN and SYDVKM. The CDR3 bases are TGTGCCACCCTTAGCTCGTCCGGGGCCAACGTCCTGACTTTC. The encoded protein is CATLSSSGANVLTF.

The chain combines TRBV27 with TRBJ2-3; weak D call: TRBD2 (5 bases). Trimming removed 10 bases at V and 3 bases at J, with 20 bases between. Germline assignment: CDR1 MNHEY and CDR2 SMNVEV (reference sequence). This CDR3 contains 15 residues. CDR3 region: CATDPTGTGTDTQYF. CDR3 nucleotide sequence: TGTGCCACCGACCCGACGGGAACGGGGACAGATACGCAGTATTTT.

J is TRBJ2-1 and V is TRBV30; 11 positions match TRBD1. The germline CDR1 and CDR2 sequences are GTSNPN and SVGIG (reference sequence). Germline trimming cut 6 bases from V and 6 bases from J; bases unmatched to any gene: 10. The CDR3 is 15 amino acids. The CDR3 DNA reads as TGTGCCTGCAACGGCAGGACAGGGGGCTTCAATGAGCAGTTCTTC. Protein product: CACNGRTGGFNEQFF.

The V call is TRBV2, the J call TRBJ1-3, with 10 bases lining up with TRBD1. Germline V CDR1 and CDR2: SNHLY, FYNNEI. Trimming cost V 5 bases and J 2 bases; bases outside gene matches: 9. The CDR3 has 17 amino acids. CDR3 nucleotides: TGTGCCAGCAGTAAACCTGGACAGGGGGTAACTGGAAACACCATATATTTT. Protein: CASSKPGQGVTGNTIYF. The variable domain in full, with the rest retrieved from reference TRBV2 and TRBJ1-3, is EPEVTQTPSHQVTQMGQEVILRCVPISNHLYFYWYRQILGQKVEFLVSFYNNEISEKSEIFDDQFSVERPDGSNFTLKIRSTKLEDSAMYFCASSKPGQGVTGNTIYFGEGSWLTVV.

The chain employs TRBV24-1 and TRBJ2-3; D possibly corresponds to TRBD2 (6 bases). The CDR3 runs 16 residues. Germline CDR1 is KGHDR and CDR2 is SFDVKD. The V and J ends lost 5 bases and 0 bases respectively, with 14 bases between them. The CDR3 DNA reads as TGTGCCACCAGTGCTCCTAGCGCCGATAGCACAGATACGCAGTATTTT. Encoded protein: CATSAPSADSTDTQYF.

V is TRBV5-4 and J is TRBJ2-7; TRBD1 might be the D (6 bases). CDR3 length: 15 residues. Germline values: CDR1 SGHNT, CDR2 YYREEE (reference sequence). V lost 0 bases and J 2 bases, leaving 12 bases between the germline ends. This CDR3 is CASSLGDIAPYEQYF. As DNA, the CDR3 is TGTGCCAGCAGCTTGGGGGACATCGCACCCTACGAGCAGTACTTC.

The V and J genes are TRBV30 and TRBJ2-3; TRBD2 agrees at 9 bases. The CDR3 contains 11 residues. Germline lookup yields CDR1 GTSNPN and CDR2 SVGIG (reference sequence). Trimming removed 5 bases from V and 10 bases from J; junction bases left unmatched: 4. The CDR3: CAWAGTSSQYF. DNA for the CDR3: TGTGCCTGGGCCGGGACTAGCTCGCAGTATTTT.

V is TRBV9 and J is TRBJ2-3, with 7 bases lining up with TRBD1. There are 16 residues in the CDR3. CDR1 is SGDLS, CDR2 YYNGEE, per germline. Unmatched junction bases numbered 12, after V lost 4 bases and J lost 4 bases. CDR3 bases: TGTGCCAGCAGCCTCGGACAGGCCTCTTCAGCAGATACGCAGTATTTT. It is translated as CASSLGQASSADTQYF.

This clone was detected once. The chain links TRBV4-3 to TRBJ2-3, with 7 bases matching TRBD1. Per germline, CDR1 LGHNA and CDR2 YSLEER. J gave up 2 bases and V 5 bases, and 4 bases lay outside the gene matches. The CDR3 has 14 residues. The CDR3 region is CASSAGGDTDTQYF. In DNA, the CDR3 is TGCGCCAGCAGCGCAGGGGGAGACACAGATACGCAGTATTTT.

V is TRBV28 and J is TRBJ2-2; 9 bases match TRBD2. From germline, CDR1 is MDHEN and CDR2 SYDVKM. The CDR3 is 16 residues long. After removal of 4 bases from V and 1 base from J, the junction contained 4 bases not matched to a gene. The CDR3 coding sequence is TGTGCCAGCAGTTCCTTTAGCGGGAGGAACACCGGGGAGCTGTTTTTT. Translation gives CASSSFSGRNTGELFF.

This clone was observed a handful of times. The rearrangement links TRBV7-8 to TRBJ1-2, with D possibly matching TRBD1 (6 bases). Germline V lookup: CDR1 SGHVS, CDR2 FQNEAQ. The CDR3 totals 13 residues. V dropped 0 bases and J dropped 6 bases, with 8 bases sitting between them. CDR3 sequence (DNA): TGTGCCAGCAGCTTAGCCGGGACAAATGGCTACACCTTC. The encoded protein is CASSLAGTNGYTF.

Points on this clone: Within the sample, other DNA sequences also encode this same CDR3. The chain uses TRBV3-1 (or the pseudogene TRBV3-2) and TRBJ2-5, with 7 bases matching TRBD1. Unmatched junction bases numbered 5, after V lost 3 bases and J lost 4 bases. Germline values: CDR1 LGHDT, CDR2 YNNKEL (reference sequence). The CDR3 is 14 amino acids. CDR3 loop: CASSQRGGRETQYF. The DNA for the CDR3 is TGTGCCAGCAGCCAGCGAGGGGGCAGAGAGACCCAGTACTTC.

The chain links TRBV3-1 (or the pseudogene TRBV3-2) to TRBJ1-3, with D possibly TRBD1 on 6 matching bases. This CDR3 has 16 amino acids. Germline loops: CDR1 LGHDT, CDR2 YNNKEL (reference sequence). Between the trimmed V and J ends, which lost 4 bases and 0 bases, there was a span of 13 bases. The CDR3 DNA reads as TGTGCCAGCAGCCTACAGGGTCCCCACTCTGGAAACACCATATATTTT. Translated, it gives CASSLQGPHSGNTIYF.

The chain joins TRBV29-1 to TRBJ2-3; 8 bases fit TRBD1. The V and J ends lost 4 bases and 5 bases, in that order; junction bases with no gene match: 2. Germline CDR1 reads SQVTM; CDR2 reads ANQGSEA. This CDR3 comprises 12 residues. The CDR3 sequence is CSVVQGGDTQYF. The CDR3 DNA follows: TGCAGCGTTGTACAGGGGGGAGATACGCAGTATTTT.

This chain connects TRBV28 to TRBJ1-2; tentatively, D is TRBD1 (5 bases). Germline V gene lookup returns CDR1 MDHEN and CDR2 SYDVKM. This CDR3 region has 14 residues. The germline V and J ends were trimmed by 5 bases and 4 bases, with 14 bases remaining between them. The CDR3 sequence: CASSPHRQGYGYTF. The CDR3 DNA sequence: TGTGCCAGCAGTCCCCACCGGCAGGGCTATGGCTACACCTTC.

The chain uses TRBV5-6 and TRBJ1-2; TRBD1 agrees at 7 bases. Losses at the gene ends were 4 bases for V and 5 bases for J; bases not matched to a gene: 8. Germline V CDR1 and CDR2: SGHDT, YYEEEE. This CDR3 region has 14 residues. As DNA, the CDR3 is TGTGCCAGCAGCCAAGGGACAGCTACTTATGGCTACACCTTC. Translation: CASSQGTATYGYTF.

This chain uses TRBV19 with TRBJ1-2, with TRBD1 as a possible D gene (6 bases). The germline V gene has CDR1 LNHDA and CDR2 SQIVND (reference sequence). Trimming took off 5 bases at V and 5 bases at J, with 9 bases between the two ends. The CDR3 is made up of 12 amino acids. CDR3 sequence reads: CASSVGQYGYTF. CDR3 in DNA: TGTGCCAGTAGTGTCGGACAGTATGGCTACACCTTC.

In its sample, this clone was seen once. V usage is TRBV19 and J usage is TRBJ1-2, with 7 bases lining up with TRBD1. The germline V gene has CDR1 LNHDA and CDR2 SQIVND (reference sequence). Unmatched junction bases numbered 8, after V lost 2 bases and J lost 8 bases. The CDR3 consists of 14 residues. The CDR3 DNA is TGTGCCAGTAGTATAAGGACAGGAAGTCAAGGCTACACCTTC. As protein: CASSIRTGSQGYTF.

This clone was seen a single time. The chain carries TRBV2 and TRBJ1-1; TRBD1 aligns across 8 bases. CDR1 and CDR2 (germline): SNHLY, FYNNEI. CDR3 length: 14 residues. J was trimmed by 6 bases and V by 4 bases; bases with no gene match: 7. The CDR3 DNA follows: TGTGCCAGCAGTGGACAGGGGATAAAGGCTGAAGCTTTCTTT. This codes for CASSGQGIKAEAFF.

The chain uses TRBV5-6 and TRBJ2-7, with 9 bases matching TRBD2. CDR3 length: 15 residues. V trimming: 2 bases; J trimming: 7 bases; junction bases outside the gene matches: 10. Per germline, CDR1 SGHDT and CDR2 YYEEEE. CDR3 sequence reads: CASSFSAGGPEEQYF. CDR3 bases: TGTGCCAGCAGCTTCTCTGCGGGGGGGCCCGAGGAGCAGTACTTC.

The V and J genes are TRBV28 and TRBJ1-5, with D perhaps TRBD1 (6 bases). In germline, CDR1 is MDHEN, CDR2 SYDVKM. The CDR3 is 16 amino acids. V was shortened by 6 bases and J by 6 bases, with 21 bases between the two germline ends. DNA for the CDR3: TGTGCCAGCAGGGTCGGGGTTGGGGGCCCCGGTCAGCCCCAGCATTTT. Protein product: CASRVGVGGPGQPQHF. Using reference TRBV28 and TRBJ1-5 for the parts outside the CDR3, the full variable domain is DVKVTQSSRYLVKRTGEKVFLECVQDMDHENMFWYRQDPGLGLRLIYFSYDVKMKEKGDIPEGYSVSREKKERFSLILESASTNQTSMYLCASRVGVGGPGQPQHFGDGTRLSIL.

The chain combines TRBV28 with TRBJ2-5; 10 bases align to TRBD1. The CDR3 has 14 amino acids. Unmatched junction bases numbered 6, after V lost 5 bases and J lost 6 bases. Germline V CDR1 and CDR2: MDHEN, SYDVKM. The CDR3 coding sequence is TGTGCCAGCAGTCCTGGACAGGGGGTAAAGACCCAGTACTTC. Translated, it gives CASSPGQGVKTQYF.

This clone was seen once. V and J are TRBV2 and TRBJ1-6; 7 nucleotides match TRBD1. The V gene end was trimmed by 7 bases and the J gene end by 13 bases; junction bases not matched to a gene: 10. This CDR3 region has 13 residues. Germline lookup yields CDR1 SNHLY and CDR2 FYNNEI. CDR3 coding DNA: TGTGCCAGCAACCCCACAGGGGAAAGCCCCCTCCACTTT. Protein: CASNPTGESPLHF. The whole variable domain, remainder taken from reference TRBV2 and TRBJ1-6, is EPEVTQTPSHQVTQMGQEVILRCVPISNHLYFYWYRQILGQKVEFLVSFYNNEISEKSEIFDDQFSVERPDGSNFTLKIRSTKLEDSAMYFCASNPTGESPLHFGNGTRLTVT.

The genes are TRBV28 and TRBJ1-6; D is uncertain. The germline V and J ends were trimmed by 6 bases and 5 bases, with 11 bases remaining between them. Germline CDR1 reads MDHEN; CDR2 reads SYDVKM. The length of the CDR3 is 14 residues. The CDR3 protein is CASRSRWDNSPLHF. The CDR3 nucleotides are TGTGCCAGCAGGTCTAGATGGGATAATTCACCCCTCCACTTT. Supplemented by reference TRBV28 and TRBJ1-6, the full variable domain reads DVKVTQSSRYLVKRTGEKVFLECVQDMDHENMFWYRQDPGLGLRLIYFSYDVKMKEKGDIPEGYSVSREKKERFSLILESASTNQTSMYLCASRSRWDNSPLHFGNGTRLTVT.

This sequence joins TRBV28 and TRBJ2-1, with D uncertain. This CDR3 contains 18 residues. In germline, CDR1 is MDHEN, CDR2 SYDVKM. V shed 5 bases and J shed 5 bases, with 25 bases lying between them. The CDR3 region has the DNA TGTGCCAGCAGTCCACCCTCCTACTCAGGTGGTTTCGACAATGAGCAGTTCTTC. Its translation is CASSPPSYSGGFDNEQFF.

The chain has TRBV28 and TRBJ1-2; 12 bases agree with TRBD1. The CDR3 is 15 residues long. Germline values: CDR1 MDHEN, CDR2 SYDVKM. Trimming cost V 2 bases and J 5 bases; bases outside gene matches: 3. CDR3 in DNA: TGTGCCAGCAGTTTAAGGGACAGGGGGCATTATGGCTACACCTTC. It is translated as CASSLRDRGHYGYTF.

The DNA for the CDR3 is TGCGCCAGCAACAGAGAAGACAAGGGAGTTTCACCCCTCCACTTT. Amino acids: CASNREDKGVSPLHF. V is TRBV4-1 and J is TRBJ1-6; D gene uncertain. V was clipped by 7 bases and J by 9 bases, with 19 bases between them. The CDR3 totals 15 residues. Germline V gene lookup returns CDR1 MGHRA and CDR2 YSYEKL.